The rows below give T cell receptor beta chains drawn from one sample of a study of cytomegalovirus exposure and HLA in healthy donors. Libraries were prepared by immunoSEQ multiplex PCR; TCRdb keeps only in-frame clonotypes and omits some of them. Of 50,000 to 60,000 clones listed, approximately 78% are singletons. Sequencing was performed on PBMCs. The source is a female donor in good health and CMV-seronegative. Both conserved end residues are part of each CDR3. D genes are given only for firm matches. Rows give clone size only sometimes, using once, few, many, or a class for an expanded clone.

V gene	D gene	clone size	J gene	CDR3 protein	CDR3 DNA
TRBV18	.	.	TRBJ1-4	CASSESVVEKLFF	TGTGCCAGCTCAGAATCCGTAGTTGAAAAACTGTTTTTT
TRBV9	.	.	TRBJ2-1	CASSAGSAWEQFF	TGTGCCAGCAGCGCAGGATCGGCGTGGGAGCAGTTCTTC
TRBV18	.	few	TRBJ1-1	CASSPLGQTNTEAFF	TGTGCCAGCTCACCCCTAGGCCAAACGAACACTGAAGCTTTCTTT
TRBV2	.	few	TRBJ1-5	CASSTDSQPQHF	TGTGCCAGCAGTACTGATAGTCAGCCCCAGCATTTT
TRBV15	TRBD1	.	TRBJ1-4	CAASSAGTGGEKLFF	TGTGCCGCCAGCAGTGCCGGGACAGGAGGTGAAAAACTGTTTTTT
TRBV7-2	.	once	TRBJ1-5	CASSLIAGQPQHF	TGTGCCAGCAGCTTAATCGCCGGTCAGCCCCAGCATTTT
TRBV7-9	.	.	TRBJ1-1	CTGGGDTEAFF	TGTACGGGGGGCGGGGACACTGAAGCTTTCTTT
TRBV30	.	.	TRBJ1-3	CAWSRAGIWTGNTIYF	TGTGCCTGGAGTAGGGCAGGGATTTGGACTGGAAACACCATATATTTT
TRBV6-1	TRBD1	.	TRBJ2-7	CASRPTGTAYEQYF	TGTGCCAGCAGGCCAACCGGGACAGCCTACGAGCAGTACTTC
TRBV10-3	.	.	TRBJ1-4	CAIKRRRDEKLFF	TGTGCCATCAAGCGGCGGCGGGATGAAAAACTGTTTTTT
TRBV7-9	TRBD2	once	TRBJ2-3	CASSLGSGGASNTDTQYF	TGTGCCAGCAGCTTAGGGAGCGGGGGGGCCTCAAACACAGATACGCAGTATTTT
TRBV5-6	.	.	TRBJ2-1	CASSPSGRGDEQFF	TGTGCCAGCAGCCCCTCGGGCAGGGGAGATGAGCAGTTCTTC
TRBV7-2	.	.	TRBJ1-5	CASSLNSGRAQHF	TGTGCCAGCAGCTTAAACAGCGGACGGGCCCAGCATTTT
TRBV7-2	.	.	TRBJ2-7	CASSLWPQGTSYEQYF	TGTGCCAGCAGCTTATGGCCCCAGGGGACATCCTACGAGCAGTACTTC
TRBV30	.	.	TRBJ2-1	CAWTLSYNEQFF	TGTGCCTGGACGTTATCCTACAATGAGCAGTTCTTC
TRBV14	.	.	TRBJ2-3	CASSQVDSLGTQYF	TGTGCCAGCAGCCAAGTAGATTCCCTCGGTACGCAGTATTTT
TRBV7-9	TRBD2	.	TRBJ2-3	CASSSVAGPESTDTQYF	TGTGCCAGCAGCTCTGTAGCGGGCCCTGAAAGCACAGATACGCAGTATTTT
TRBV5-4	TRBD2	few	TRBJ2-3	CASRPGLAPDTQYF	TGTGCCAGCCGACCGGGACTAGCACCAGATACGCAGTATTTT
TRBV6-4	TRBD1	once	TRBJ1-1	CASRRQGESGSEAFF	TGTGCCAGCAGGAGACAGGGGGAATCTGGGTCTGAAGCTTTCTTT
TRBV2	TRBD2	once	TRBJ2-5	CARREETQYF	TGTGCCAGGCGGGAGGAGACCCAGTACTTC
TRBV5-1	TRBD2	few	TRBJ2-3	CASSQAGGPGGSTDTQYF	TGCGCCAGCTCCCAAGCGGGGGGGCCCGGAGGGAGCACAGATACGCAGTATTTT
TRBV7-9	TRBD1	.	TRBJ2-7	CSSSLGTGRQYF	TGTTCCAGCAGCTTAGGGACAGGGCGGCAGTACTTC
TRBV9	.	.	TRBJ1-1	CASSVDGGSTEAFF	TGTGCCAGCAGCGTAGATGGGGGGTCCACTGAAGCTTTCTTT
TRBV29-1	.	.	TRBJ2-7	CSVVGGLTSYEQYF	TGCAGCGTTGTGGGGGGACTGACCTCCTACGAGCAGTACTTC
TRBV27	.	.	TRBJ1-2	CASGVGNDKGNRYTF	TGTGCCAGCGGGGTGGGAAACGACAAGGGGAATCGCTACACCTTC
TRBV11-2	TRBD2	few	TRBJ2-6	CASSLSGGAWSGANVLTF	TGTGCCAGCAGCCTTAGCGGGGGGGCCTGGTCTGGGGCCAACGTCCTGACTTTC
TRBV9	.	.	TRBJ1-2	CASSALAANYGYTF	TGTGCCAGCAGCGCCCTGGCAGCTAACTATGGCTACACCTTC
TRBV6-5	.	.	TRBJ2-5	CASSYGAGIGETQYF	TGTGCCAGCAGTTACGGGGCAGGGATTGGAGAGACCCAGTACTTC
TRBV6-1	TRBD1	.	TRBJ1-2	CASSEDRGYGYTF	TGTGCCAGCAGTGAAGACAGGGGGTATGGCTACACCTTC
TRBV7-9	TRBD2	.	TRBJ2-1	CASSLTSGGQYNEQFF	TGTGCCAGCAGCTTGACTAGCGGGGGGCAGTACAATGAGCAGTTCTTC
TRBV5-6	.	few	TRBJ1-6	CASSLERSSPLHF	TGTGCCAGCAGCTTGGAGAGGAGTTCACCCCTCCACTTT
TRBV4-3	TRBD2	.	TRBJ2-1	CASSQGLATYNEQFF	TGCGCCAGCAGCCAAGGACTAGCGACCTACAATGAGCAGTTCTTC
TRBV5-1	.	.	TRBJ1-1	CASSLGGGANTEAFF	TGCGCCAGCAGCTTGGGAGGGGGGGCGAACACTGAAGCTTTCTTT
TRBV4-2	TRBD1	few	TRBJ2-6	CASSRDRNSGANVLTF	TGTGCCAGCAGTCGGGACAGGAATTCTGGGGCCAACGTCCTGACTTTC
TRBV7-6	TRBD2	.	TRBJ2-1	CASSLAYGLAGGSLSYNEQFF	TGTGCCAGCAGCTTAGCGTATGGGCTAGCGGGGGGGTCCCTCTCCTACAATGAGCAGTTCTTC
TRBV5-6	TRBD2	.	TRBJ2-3	CASSPGTSGATDTQYF	TGTGCCAGCAGTCCCGGGACTAGCGGGGCCACAGATACGCAGTATTTT
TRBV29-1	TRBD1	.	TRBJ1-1	CSSSGTGGVRTEAFF	TGCAGCTCCTCCGGGACAGGGGGGGTGAGGACTGAAGCTTTCTTT
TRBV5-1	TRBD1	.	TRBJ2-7	CASSLENRGAVSYEQYF	TGCGCCAGCAGCTTGGAGAACAGGGGCGCCGTCTCCTACGAGCAGTACTTC
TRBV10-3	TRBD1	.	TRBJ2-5	CATQGARETQYF	TGTGCCACCCAGGGGGCGCGGGAGACCCAGTACTTC
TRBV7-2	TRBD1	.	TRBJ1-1	CASSIDRGTEAFF	TGTGCCAGCAGCATAGACAGGGGTACTGAAGCTTTCTTT
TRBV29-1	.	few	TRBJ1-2	CSVDSREYGYTF	TGCAGCGTTGATTCCAGGGAATATGGCTACACCTTC
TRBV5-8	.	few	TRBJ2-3	CASILRGAPDTQYF	TGTGCCAGCATCCTCCGGGGGGCCCCAGATACGCAGTATTTT
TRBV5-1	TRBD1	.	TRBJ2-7	CASGGGTGSYEQYF	TGCGCCAGCGGTGGGGGGACAGGATCCTACGAGCAGTACTTC
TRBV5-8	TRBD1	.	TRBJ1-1	CASSYGQVNTEAFF	TGTGCCAGCAGCTACGGACAGGTGAACACTGAAGCTTTCTTT